Here is one T cell receptor (beta chain) with its context. Per the germline V gene, CDR1 is MGHRA and CDR2 is YSYEKL. V was shortened by 4 bases and J by 6 bases, with 15 bases between the two germline ends. This CDR3 is 15 amino acids long. The record originates from a study of blood T cell repertoires in COVID-19. About the study: Sites across the United States, Italy and Spain contributed samples from acute and convalescent COVID-19.

The protocol was immunoSEQ multiplex PCR, while the TCRdb copy is restricted to in-frame clones and leaves out a portion. The sample has about 300,000 clones; around nine tenths are singletons. Sequenced material: PBMCs or T cells enriched from blood (not recorded which). The rearrangement links TRBV4-1 to TRBJ1-4; D is unresolved. This TCR was recovered from a middle-aged woman who had recovered from COVID-19. The CDR3 DNA sequence: TGCGCCAGCAGCCCCAGTGGAGCCTCTTATGAAAAACTGTTTTTT. It codes for CASSPSGASYEKLFF.